This T cell receptor beta chain was retrieved from a study of tumor-infiltrating lymphocytes in primary liver carcinoma. In regard to this clonotype: The junction differs from germline at one of its ends, possibly a read error.

The roughly 19-32 mg bulk tissue piece was not sorted before simultaneous RNA and DNA extraction. Uniformly, tumor samples exhibited a viable tumor cell fraction exceeding 80%. This CDR3 region has 14 residues. CDR1 and CDR2 (germline): MGHDK, SYGVNS. A primer in the constant region served to generate TCR beta cDNA from 450 to 600 ng of total RNA. Modified slightly, ARM-PCR produced TCR beta libraries over three nested multiplex PCR rounds. TRBV1-TRBV30 forward primers paired with a C-beta reverse primer drove the first two PCR rounds, about 10 cycles each. TCRdb processed the multiplex PCR reads anew with MiXCR; each CDR3 protein has one entry. Here the sample spans about 200,000 distinct CDR3 sequences, over 80% being singletons.

The source is a man aged 35 to 55 with primary liver carcinoma and hepatitis B virus infection. This rearrangement joins TRBV25-1 to TRBJ2-1; the match to TRBD2 covers 9 bases. The sequencing input was tumor tissue from primary liver carcinoma. Here the CDR3 reads CVSTAGGSYNEQFF. The CDR3, as DNA: TGTGTCAGTACAGCGGGAGGCTCCTACAATGAGCAATTCTTC.